A single sample is the source of the 30 T cell receptor beta chains below, sequenced in a study of CD8 T cells in Susac syndrome. RNA totalling roughly 0.45 to 1 ug underwent reverse transcription with random hexamers. TCRdb redid the calling of the immunoSEQ multiplex PCR reads with MiXCR, one entry per CDR3 protein. Of 95,000 to 150,000 distinct CDR3 sequences in the sample, around 95% are singletons; the top ten hold 0.095% to 0.1%. Sequences were obtained from CD4+ T cells from PBMCs. These receptors all come from a human donor in good health.

The chain carries TRBV5-1 and TRBJ2-7; 7 positions agree with TRBD1. The germline V gene encodes CDR1 SGHRS and CDR2 YFSETQ. CDR3 length: 16 amino acids. V gave up 2 bases and J gave up 0 bases; unmatched junction bases: 8. CDR3 residues: CASSLSLGTVSYEQYF. The CDR3 bases are TGCGCCAGCAGCTTATCTCTAGGGACAGTCTCCTACGAGCAGTACTTC.

V and J are TRBV12-3 or TRBV12-4 and TRBJ2-1; D perhaps matches TRBD2 (7 bases). V lost 8 bases, J lost 5 bases, and 19 bases lay in between. This CDR3 has 15 amino acids. CDR3 sequence (DNA): TGTGCCAGCCAGACGGGGGGCAGGGTAAACAATGAGCAGTTCTTC. This translates into CASQTGGRVNNEQFF.

V and J are TRBV4-3 and TRBJ2-1; 7 bases align to TRBD2. CDR1 and CDR2 from the germline V gene are LGHNA and YSLEER. This CDR3 has 20 amino acids. V trimming: 0 bases; J trimming: 7 bases; junction bases outside the gene matches: 21. CDR3 sequence reads: CASSQDIGAGRAGVRNEQFF. CDR3 DNA: TGCGCCAGCAGCCAAGATATTGGGGCGGGGCGGGCGGGAGTAAGAAATGAGCAGTTCTTC.

CDR3 DNA sequence: TGTGCCAGCAGTTTATCCCCTCTTGACTCGCGTCTCCAATACAATGAGCAGTTCTTC. This gives the protein CASSLSPLDSRLQYNEQFF. The rearrangement uses TRBV27 and TRBJ2-1; D gene unclear. Trimming cost V 0 bases and J 4 bases, with 22 bases left between them. There are 19 residues in the CDR3. CDR1 MNHEY and CDR2 SMNVEV come from the germline V gene (reference sequence).

The V and J genes are TRBV18 and TRBJ1-6; 7 nucleotides match TRBD1. The CDR3 spans 16 residues. CDR1 and CDR2 from the germline V gene are KGHSH and LQKENI. The trim removed 2 bases at V and 10 bases at J, leaving 11 bases unmatched. The CDR3 DNA follows: TGTGCCAGCTCACCAAACCCTACAGGGGATGGGTCACCCCTCCACTTT. It translates to CASSPNPTGDGSPLHF.

This chain links TRBV10-1 with TRBJ2-5; no firm D call. Germline V gene lookup returns CDR1 WNHNN and CDR2 SYGVQD (reference sequence). The CDR3 has 11 amino acids. The V gene lost 4 bases and the J gene lost 5 bases, with 5 bases spanning the gap. As DNA, the CDR3 is TGCGCCAGCAGTGGTTCGGAGACCCAGTACTTC. This encodes CASSGSETQYF.

The chain is built from TRBV7-9 and TRBJ2-7; D ambiguous. Germline CDR1 SEHNR, CDR2 FQNEAQ (reference sequence). This CDR3 spans 12 amino acids. The germline V and J ends were trimmed by 5 bases and 5 bases, with 10 bases remaining between them. CDR3 nucleotides: TGTGCCAGCAGCCAAAGTGGCGACGAGCAGTACTTC. It yields the protein CASSQSGDEQYF.

This clonotype has just one count. This chain's CDR3 is CASSQGTGQGTEQFF. For the CDR3, the DNA is TGTGCCAGCAGCCAAGGAACAGGCCAAGGTACGGAGCAGTTCTTC. V is TRBV3-1 and J is TRBJ2-1; tentative D call: TRBD1 (5 bases). Trimming stripped 1 base from V and 10 bases from J, with 17 bases between. Germline CDR1 LGHDT, CDR2 YNNKEL (reference sequence). The CDR3 consists of 15 residues.

The chain has TRBV12-3 or TRBV12-4 and TRBJ2-3; D not resolved. There are 12 residues in the CDR3. Trimming took off 3 bases at V and 1 base at J, with 2 bases between the two ends. The CDR3 DNA sequence: TGTGCCAGCAGTTTTGGCACAGATACGCAGTATTTT. Protein sequence: CASSFGTDTQYF.

The chain links TRBV18 to TRBJ2-4; D ambiguous. CDR3 length equals 15 residues. Looked up from germline, CDR1 is KGHSH and CDR2 is LQKENI. V shed 2 bases and J shed 2 bases, with 10 bases lying between them. The CDR3 region has the DNA TGTGCCAGCTCACCAATCGGCGGCCCCAAAAACATTCAGTACTTC. Its translation is CASSPIGGPKNIQYF. The full variable domain, completed using reference TRBV18 and TRBJ2-4, is NAGVMQNPRHLVRRRGQEARLRCSPMKGHSHVYWYRQLPEEGLKFMVYLQKENIIDESGMPKERFSAEFPKEGPSILRIQQVVRGDSAAYFCASSPIGGPKNIQYFGAGTRLSVL.

The chain couples TRBV5-4 to TRBJ2-3; 10 bases line up with TRBD1. Germline V lookup: CDR1 SGHNT, CDR2 YYREEE (reference sequence). CDR3 length: 14 residues. V lost 4 bases, J lost 4 bases, and 3 bases stayed unmatched. This chain's CDR3 is CASSPTGGSDTQYF. In DNA form, the CDR3 reads TGTGCCAGCAGCCCGACAGGGGGCTCAGATACGCAGTATTTT. The whole variable domain, remainder taken from reference TRBV5-4 and TRBJ2-3, is ETGVTQSPTHLIKTRGQQVTLRCSSQSGHNTVSWYQQALGQGPQFIFQYYREEENGRGNFPPRFSGLQFPNYSSELNVNALELDDSALYLCASSPTGGSDTQYFGPGTRLTVL.

This chain connects TRBV6-1 to TRBJ1-4; D is perhaps TRBD1 (5 bases). CDR1 and CDR2 (germline): MNHNS, SASEGT. The CDR3 extends over 14 amino acids. Trimming shortened V by 6 bases and J by 0 bases, and 8 bases separated the two germline ends. The CDR3 DNA reads TGTGCCAGCAGAGTGACAGCAACTAATGAAAAACTGTTTTTT. It specifies CASRVTATNEKLFF.

This chain uses TRBV7-3 with TRBJ2-3; the D gene is possibly TRBD2 (6 bases). The CDR3 runs to 13 residues. CDR1 is SGHTA, CDR2 FQGTGA, per germline. V was trimmed by 5 bases and J by 6 bases, leaving 12 bases between them. The CDR3 region has the DNA TGTGCCAGCAGCCTAGCAAGCGGGGATACGCAGTATTTT. This translates into CASSLASGDTQYF.

The chain carries TRBV11-2 and TRBJ2-7, with 9 nucleotides matching TRBD2. Germline values: CDR1 SGHAT, CDR2 FQNNGV. The CDR3 loop spans 15 amino acids. V trimming: 3 bases; J trimming: 7 bases; junction bases outside the gene matches: 10. The CDR3 nucleotides are TGTGCCAGCAGCTTCGGCAATAGCGGGAGCGGGGAGCAGTACTTC. Its translation is CASSFGNSGSGEQYF.

The chain combines TRBV9 with TRBJ2-7; D perhaps matches TRBD2 (6 bases). The CDR3 loop spans 18 amino acids. Looked up from germline, CDR1 is SGDLS and CDR2 is YYNGEE. The ends were cut back, 0 bases at V and 4 bases at J, with 23 bases in the middle. The CDR3 nucleotides read TGTGCCAGCAGCGTAGGGCTTTTCGATTCCCCGCGGGATTACGAGCAGTACTTC. Translation gives CASSVGLFDSPRDYEQYF.

The J gene is TRBJ2-3, the V gene TRBV20-1, with a weak D call TRBD2 (5 bases). The germline V and J ends were trimmed by 6 bases and 4 bases, with 11 bases remaining between them. Per germline, CDR1 DFQATT and CDR2 SNEGSKA (reference sequence). The CDR3 contains 12 residues. This chain's CDR3 is CSAREGSDTQYF. The CDR3 bases are TGCAGTGCGAGGGAAGGCTCAGATACGCAGTATTTT.

The chain has TRBV20-1 and TRBJ2-7; D is undetermined. Germline V lookup: CDR1 DFQATT, CDR2 SNEGSKA (reference sequence). CDR3 length: 11 residues. V lost 7 bases to trimming and J lost 0 bases, with 7 bases between them. CDR3 in amino acids: CSGSSSYEQYF. CDR3 nucleotide sequence: TGCAGTGGGTCGTCCTCCTACGAGCAGTACTTC.

The J gene is TRBJ2-2, the V gene TRBV6-1; D assignment may be TRBD1 or TRBD2 (6 bases each). The CDR3 runs to 15 residues. V was cut by 4 bases and J by 7 bases, with 16 bases left in between. Per germline, CDR1 MNHNS and CDR2 SASEGT. CDR3 sequence (DNA): TGTGCCAGCAGTGGGGGGGCAGGATACGGCGGGGAGCTGTTTTTT. Amino acid sequence: CASSGGAGYGGELFF.

A single count supports this clonotype. CDR3 bases: TGTGCCAGCAGTTCCAGTGGGACAGGATCCTACGAGCAGTACTTC. Translated, it gives CASSSSGTGSYEQYF. The chain is built from TRBV28 and TRBJ2-7; 8 bases are a match to TRBD1. The CDR3 runs 15 residues. The V gene end was trimmed by 4 bases and the J gene end by 1 base; junction bases not matched to a gene: 6. Germline V gene lookup returns CDR1 MDHEN and CDR2 SYDVKM.

The V gene is TRBV5-1, the J gene TRBJ2-7; D remains ambiguous. Trimming took off 4 bases at V and 5 bases at J, with 10 bases between the two ends. CDR1 SGHRS and CDR2 YFSETQ come from the germline V gene. CDR3 length: 12 residues. CDR3 sequence: CASSLVQNEQYF. The CDR3 DNA reads TGCGCCAGCAGCCTAGTTCAGAACGAGCAGTACTTC.

The rearrangement links TRBV3-1 to TRBJ1-1; perhaps TRBD1 as D (6 bases). This CDR3 has 13 residues. Germline CDR1 is LGHDT and CDR2 is YNNKEL (reference sequence). V shed 4 bases and J shed 4 bases, with 10 bases lying between them. Here the CDR3 reads CASSPQGSTEAFF. CDR3 bases: TGTGCCAGCAGCCCTCAGGGGAGCACTGAAGCTTTCTTT.

This chain uses TRBV3-1 with TRBJ2-1; 11 bases fit TRBD2. V shed 0 bases, J shed 4 bases, and the junction held 2 bases outside the gene matches. CDR1 is LGHDT and CDR2 is YNNKEL in the germline V gene (reference sequence). CDR3 size: 16 residues. CDR3 sequence: CASSQDSSGRYNEQFF. DNA of the CDR3: TGTGCCAGCAGCCAAGACTCTAGCGGGAGGTACAATGAGCAGTTCTTC.

This clonotype was recorded only once. V usage is TRBV5-1 and J usage is TRBJ2-1; tentatively, D is TRBD2 (6 bases). The length of the CDR3 is 15 residues. V was cut by 4 bases and J by 5 bases, with 16 bases left in between. Germline CDR1 is SGHRS and CDR2 is YFSETQ. CDR3: CASSIPGTLHNEQFF. The CDR3 region has the DNA TGCGCCAGCAGCATTCCCGGGACTCTCCACAATGAGCAGTTCTTC.

V usage is TRBV7-9 and J usage is TRBJ1-5; D may be TRBD1 (5 bases). The germline V gene has CDR1 SEHNR and CDR2 FQNEAQ (reference sequence). This CDR3 is 15 amino acids long. V shed 5 bases and J shed 3 bases, with 14 bases lying between them. The CDR3 spells CASSPGGGSNQPQHF. DNA of the CDR3: TGTGCCAGCAGCCCGGGGGGGGGATCCAATCAGCCCCAGCATTTT.

The V and J genes are TRBV6-2 or TRBV6-3 and TRBJ1-5; 9 bases are a match to TRBD1. The germline V gene encodes CDR1 MNHEY and CDR2 SVGEGT. The CDR3 runs to 13 residues. V lost 6 bases and J lost 7; bases outside the gene matches: 4. The CDR3, as DNA: TGTGCCAGCAGACAGGGGGCTGGCCAGCCCCAGCATTTT. As protein: CASRQGAGQPQHF.

V gene TRBV12-3 or TRBV12-4 combines with J gene TRBJ2-1; no firm D call. This CDR3 spans 13 amino acids. The ends were cut back, 7 bases at V and 6 bases at J, with 13 bases in the middle. The CDR3 is CASTRGVLNEQFF. In nucleotides, the CDR3 is TGTGCCAGCACCCGTGGGGTTCTCAATGAGCAGTTCTTC.

This chain connects TRBV6-1 to TRBJ2-1, with D maybe TRBD2 (6 bases). The germline gives CDR1 MNHNS, CDR2 SASEGT. The V gene lost 6 bases and the J gene lost 12 bases, with 15 bases spanning the gap. This CDR3 is built from 12 residues. The CDR3 protein is CASSRDSMAQFF. CDR3 DNA sequence: TGTGCCAGCAGCCGGGACTCGATGGCGCAGTTCTTC.

V and J are TRBV27 and TRBJ1-6; 9 bases fit TRBD1. After removal of 6 bases from V and 14 bases from J, the junction contained 11 bases not matched to a gene. Germline-derived CDR1 and CDR2 are MNHEY and SMNVEV (reference sequence). The CDR3 spans 14 residues. The CDR3 bases are TGTGCCAGCAGACCCACAGGGGGCCCCTTATCCCTCCACTTT. It encodes CASRPTGGPLSLHF.

The gene calls are TRBV4-3 and TRBJ2-7, with a possible D match to TRBD2 (6 bases). Germline values: CDR1 LGHNA, CDR2 YSLEER. CDR3 length: 16 residues. V lost 0 bases, J lost 1 base, and 13 bases lay in between. The CDR3 spells CASSQDRASESYEQYF. CDR3 bases: TGCGCCAGCAGCCAAGATAGGGCTAGCGAGTCCTACGAGCAGTACTTC.

The chain uses TRBV19 and TRBJ2-5, with 8 bases identical to TRBD2. CDR3 length equals 15 residues. V lost 9 bases to trimming and J lost 1 base; unmatched junction nucleotides: 10. From germline, CDR1 is LNHDA and CDR2 SQIVND (reference sequence). This CDR3 reads CASGRGVRSQETQYF. In nucleotides, the CDR3 is TGTGCCAGCGGGAGGGGGGTACGCAGCCAAGAGACCCAGTACTTC.